Here is one T cell receptor beta chain with its context. Antigen: not known. The sample is drawn from a study of a mutant IDH1 vaccine in newly diagnosed glioma. Study in general: Once 4-6 weeks had passed after radiotherapy alone, vaccination started, or it started with temozolomide cycles.

Whole-study findings and limits: The authors found pseudoprogression apparently unrelated to changes in top peripheral T cell clonotypes.

The time point: week 35, safety follow-up. A 20-mer mutant IDH1 peptide at 300 ug was injected subcutaneously with topical imiquimod. TCRdb keeps only in-frame clones here, not all; method: immunoSEQ multiplex PCR. The profile shows about 26,000 clones, approximately 87% of them singletons. V dropped 3 bases and J dropped 6; count of bases not matched to a gene: 4. Germline V CDR1 and CDR2: SGHDT, YYEEEE. The CDR3 totals 13 residues. The V call is TRBV5-6, the J call TRBJ2-7, with 9 bases fitting TRBD1. The sequence derives from a man under 40 with glioma. The sequencing here drew on PBMCs, taken from a glioma patient whose treatment included an IDH1 peptide vaccine. As DNA, the CDR3 is TGTGCCAGCAGCTGGACAGGGGCGTCCGAGCAGTACTTC. Translating gives CASSWTGASEQYF.